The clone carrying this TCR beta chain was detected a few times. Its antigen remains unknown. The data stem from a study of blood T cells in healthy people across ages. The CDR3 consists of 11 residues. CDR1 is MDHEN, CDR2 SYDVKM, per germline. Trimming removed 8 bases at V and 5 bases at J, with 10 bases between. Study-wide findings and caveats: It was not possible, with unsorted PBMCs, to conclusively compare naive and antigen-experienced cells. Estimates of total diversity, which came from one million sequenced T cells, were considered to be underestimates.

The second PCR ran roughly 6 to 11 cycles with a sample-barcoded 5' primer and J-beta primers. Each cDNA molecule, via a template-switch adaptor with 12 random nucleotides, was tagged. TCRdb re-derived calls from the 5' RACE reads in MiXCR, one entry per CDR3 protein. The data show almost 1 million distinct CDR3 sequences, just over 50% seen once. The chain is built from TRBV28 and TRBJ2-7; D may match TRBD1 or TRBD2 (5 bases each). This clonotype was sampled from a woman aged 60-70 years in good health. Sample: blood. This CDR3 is CASGTVDEQYF. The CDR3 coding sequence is TGTGCCAGCGGGACGGTTGACGAGCAGTACTTC.